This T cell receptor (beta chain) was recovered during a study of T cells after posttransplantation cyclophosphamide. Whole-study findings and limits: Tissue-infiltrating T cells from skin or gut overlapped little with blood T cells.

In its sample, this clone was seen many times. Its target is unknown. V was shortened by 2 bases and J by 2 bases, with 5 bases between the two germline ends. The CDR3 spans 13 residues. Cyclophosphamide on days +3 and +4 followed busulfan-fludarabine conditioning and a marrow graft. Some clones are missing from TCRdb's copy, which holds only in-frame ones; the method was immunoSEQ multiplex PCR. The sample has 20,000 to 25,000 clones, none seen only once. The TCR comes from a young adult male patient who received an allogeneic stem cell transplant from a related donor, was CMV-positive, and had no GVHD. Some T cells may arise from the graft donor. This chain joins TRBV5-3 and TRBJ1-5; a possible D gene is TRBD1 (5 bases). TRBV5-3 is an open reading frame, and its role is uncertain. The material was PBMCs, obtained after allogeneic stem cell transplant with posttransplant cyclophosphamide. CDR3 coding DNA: TGTGCCAGAAGCTTCAGGGGCAATCAGCCCCAGCATTTT. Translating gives CARSFRGNQPQHF.